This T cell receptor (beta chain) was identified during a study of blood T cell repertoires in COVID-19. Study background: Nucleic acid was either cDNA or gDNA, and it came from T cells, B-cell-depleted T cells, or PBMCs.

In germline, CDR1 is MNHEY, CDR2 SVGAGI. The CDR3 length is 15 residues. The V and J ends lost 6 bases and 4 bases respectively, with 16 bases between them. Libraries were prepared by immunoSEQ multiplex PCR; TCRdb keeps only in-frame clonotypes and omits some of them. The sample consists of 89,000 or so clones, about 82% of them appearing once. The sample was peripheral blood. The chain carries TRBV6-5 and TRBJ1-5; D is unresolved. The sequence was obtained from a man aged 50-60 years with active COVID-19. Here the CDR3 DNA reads TGTGCCAGCAGATCCACGGGGAGTGGAAATCAGCCCCAGCATTTT. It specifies CASRSTGSGNQPQHF.